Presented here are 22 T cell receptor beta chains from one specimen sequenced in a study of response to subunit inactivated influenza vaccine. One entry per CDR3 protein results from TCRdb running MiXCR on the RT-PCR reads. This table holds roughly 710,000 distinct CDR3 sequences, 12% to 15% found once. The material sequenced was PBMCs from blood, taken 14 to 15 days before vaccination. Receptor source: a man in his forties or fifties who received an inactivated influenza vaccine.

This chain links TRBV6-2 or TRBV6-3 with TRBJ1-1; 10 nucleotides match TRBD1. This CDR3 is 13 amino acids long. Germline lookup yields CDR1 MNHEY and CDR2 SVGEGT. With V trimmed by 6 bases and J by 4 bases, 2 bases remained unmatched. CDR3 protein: CASRTGGGTEAFF. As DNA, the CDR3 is TGTGCCAGCAGGACAGGGGGCGGCACTGAAGCTTTCTTT.

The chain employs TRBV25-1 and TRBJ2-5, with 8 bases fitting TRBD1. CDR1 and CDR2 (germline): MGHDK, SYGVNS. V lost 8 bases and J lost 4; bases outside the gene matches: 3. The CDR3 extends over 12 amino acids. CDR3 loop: CASVTGGETQYF. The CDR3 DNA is TGTGCCAGCGTTACAGGGGGAGAGACCCAGTACTTC. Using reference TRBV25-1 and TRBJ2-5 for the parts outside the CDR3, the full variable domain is EADIYQTPRYLVIGTGKKITLECSQTMGHDKMYWYQQDPGMELHLIHYSYGVNSTEKGDLSSESTVSRIRTEHFPLTLESARPSHTSQYLCASVTGGETQYFGPGTRLLVL.

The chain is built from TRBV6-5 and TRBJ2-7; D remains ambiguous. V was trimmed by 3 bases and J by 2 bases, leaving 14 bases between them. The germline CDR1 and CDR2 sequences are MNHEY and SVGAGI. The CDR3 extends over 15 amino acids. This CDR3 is CASSYSSGRTYEQYF. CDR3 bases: TGTGCCAGCAGTTATTCTTCCGGCCGAACCTACGAGCAGTACTTC.

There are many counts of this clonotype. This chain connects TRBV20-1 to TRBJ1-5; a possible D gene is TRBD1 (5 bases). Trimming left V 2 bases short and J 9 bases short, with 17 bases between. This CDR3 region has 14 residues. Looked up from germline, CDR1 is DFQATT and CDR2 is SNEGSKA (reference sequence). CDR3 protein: CSARPAGQIGPQHF. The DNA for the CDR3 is TGCAGTGCTAGACCAGCGGGGCAAATCGGGCCCCAGCATTTT.

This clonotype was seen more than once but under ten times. The CDR3 nucleotides read TGTGCCAGCAGCCTAAGGGCTAGCGGGAACTATTTGGAGACCCAGTACTTC. Translated: CASSLRASGNYLETQYF. V and J are TRBV7-8 and TRBJ2-5; TRBD2 agrees at 9 bases. The CDR3 length is 17 residues. J was trimmed by 5 bases and V by 5 bases; bases with no gene match: 15. Germline V gene sequence: CDR1 SGHVS, CDR2 FQNEAQ.

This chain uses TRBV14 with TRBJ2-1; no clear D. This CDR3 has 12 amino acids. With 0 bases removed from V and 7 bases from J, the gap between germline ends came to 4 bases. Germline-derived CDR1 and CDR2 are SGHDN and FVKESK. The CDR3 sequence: CASSQEKNEQFF. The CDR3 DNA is TGTGCCAGCAGCCAAGAGAAAAATGAGCAGTTCTTC.

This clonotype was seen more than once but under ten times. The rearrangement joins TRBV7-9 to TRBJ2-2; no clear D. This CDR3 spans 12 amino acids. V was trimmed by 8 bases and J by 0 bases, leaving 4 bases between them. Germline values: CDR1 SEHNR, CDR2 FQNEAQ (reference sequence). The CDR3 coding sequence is TGTGCCAGCGGGGCGAACACCGGGGAGCTGTTTTTT. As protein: CASGANTGELFF.

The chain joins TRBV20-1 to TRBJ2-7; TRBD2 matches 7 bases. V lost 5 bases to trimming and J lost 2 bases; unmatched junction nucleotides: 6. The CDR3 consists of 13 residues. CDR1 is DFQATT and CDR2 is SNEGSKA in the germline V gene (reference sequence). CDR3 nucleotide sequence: TGCAGTGCTGGCCTAGCGGCAGCCTACGAGCAGTACTTC. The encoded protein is CSAGLAAAYEQYF.

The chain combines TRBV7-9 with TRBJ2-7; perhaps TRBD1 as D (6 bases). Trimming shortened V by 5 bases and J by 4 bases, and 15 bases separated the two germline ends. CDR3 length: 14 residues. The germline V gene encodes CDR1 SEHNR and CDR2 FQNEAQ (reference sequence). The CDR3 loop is CASSKRTDIYEQYF. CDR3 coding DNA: TGTGCCAGCAGCAAACGGACAGATATTTACGAGCAGTACTTC.

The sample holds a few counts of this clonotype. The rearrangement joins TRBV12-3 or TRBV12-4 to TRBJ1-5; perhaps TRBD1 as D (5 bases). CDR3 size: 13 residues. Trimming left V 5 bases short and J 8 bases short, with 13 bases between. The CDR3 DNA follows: TGTGCCAGCAGTCCTCGGGGCGGCGAGCCCCAGCATTTT. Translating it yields CASSPRGGEPQHF.

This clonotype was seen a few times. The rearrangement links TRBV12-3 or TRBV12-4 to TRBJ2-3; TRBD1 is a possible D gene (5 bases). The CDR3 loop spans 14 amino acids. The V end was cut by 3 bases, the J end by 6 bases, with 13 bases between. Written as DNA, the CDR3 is TGTGCCAGCAGTTTCATTTCTGGGGCGGATACGCAGTATTTT. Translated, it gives CASSFISGADTQYF.

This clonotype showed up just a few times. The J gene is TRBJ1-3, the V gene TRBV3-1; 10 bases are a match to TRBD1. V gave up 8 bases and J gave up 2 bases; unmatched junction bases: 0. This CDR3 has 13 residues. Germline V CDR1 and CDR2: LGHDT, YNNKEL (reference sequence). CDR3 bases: TGTGCCAGCGGACAGGGGGCTGGAAACACCATATATTTT. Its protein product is CASGQGAGNTIYF.

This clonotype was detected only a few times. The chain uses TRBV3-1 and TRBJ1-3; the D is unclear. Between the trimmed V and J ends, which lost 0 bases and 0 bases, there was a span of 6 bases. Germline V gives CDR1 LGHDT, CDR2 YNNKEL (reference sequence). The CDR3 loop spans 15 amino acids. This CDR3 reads CASSQDLISGNTIYF. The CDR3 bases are TGTGCCAGCAGCCAAGACCTAATCTCTGGAAACACCATATATTTT. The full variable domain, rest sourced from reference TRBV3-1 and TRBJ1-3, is DTAVSQTPKYLVTQMGNDKSIKCEQNLGHDTMYWYKQDSKKFLKIMFSYNNKELIINETVPNRFSPKSPDKAHLNLHINSLELGDSAVYFCASSQDLISGNTIYFGEGSWLTVV.

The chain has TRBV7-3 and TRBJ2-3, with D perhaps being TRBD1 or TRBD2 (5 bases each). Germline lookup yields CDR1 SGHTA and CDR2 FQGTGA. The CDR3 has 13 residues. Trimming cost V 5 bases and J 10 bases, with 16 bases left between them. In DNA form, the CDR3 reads TGTGCCAGCAGCGAGGGGTATCGTGGGGCGCAGTATTTT. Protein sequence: CASSEGYRGAQYF.

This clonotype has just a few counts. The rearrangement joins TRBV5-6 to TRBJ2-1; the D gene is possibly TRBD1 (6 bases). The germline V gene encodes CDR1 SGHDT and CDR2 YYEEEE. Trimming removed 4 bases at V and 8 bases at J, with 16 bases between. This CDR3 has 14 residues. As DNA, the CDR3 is TGTGCCAGCAGCCCCCCAGGGGTTTTCGATGAGCAGTTCTTC. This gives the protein CASSPPGVFDEQFF.

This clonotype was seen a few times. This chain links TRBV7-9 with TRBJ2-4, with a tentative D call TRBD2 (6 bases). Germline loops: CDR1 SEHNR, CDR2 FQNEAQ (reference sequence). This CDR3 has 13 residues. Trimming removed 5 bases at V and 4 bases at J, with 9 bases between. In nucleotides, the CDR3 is TGTGCCAGCAGCCCGGGAGTGAAAAACATTCAGTACTTC. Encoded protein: CASSPGVKNIQYF.

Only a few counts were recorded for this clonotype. CDR3: CSARRVVYMGSSYEQYF. In DNA, the CDR3 is TGCAGTGCTAGGAGGGTGGTATATATGGGGAGCTCCTACGAGCAGTACTTC. The chain has TRBV20-1 and TRBJ2-7; perhaps TRBD2 as D (5 bases). Between the trimmed V and J ends, which lost 3 bases and 0 bases, there was a span of 21 bases. The germline V gene encodes CDR1 DFQATT and CDR2 SNEGSKA (reference sequence). CDR3 size: 17 residues.

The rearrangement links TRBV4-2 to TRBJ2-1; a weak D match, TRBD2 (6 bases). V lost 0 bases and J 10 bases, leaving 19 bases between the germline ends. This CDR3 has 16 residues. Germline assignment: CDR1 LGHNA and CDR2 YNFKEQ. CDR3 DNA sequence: TGTGCCAGCAGCCAAGATGGAGGGCCCGTCTCTGAAGAGCAGTTCTTC. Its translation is CASSQDGGPVSEEQFF.

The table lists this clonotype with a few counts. The CDR3 here is CASIATGGRGQPQHF. Here the CDR3 DNA reads TGTGCCAGCATCGCAACCGGGGGTCGGGGGCAGCCCCAGCATTTT. This chain connects TRBV28 to TRBJ1-5; the D gene is possibly TRBD1 (5 bases). Germline-derived CDR1 and CDR2 are MDHEN and SYDVKM. Trimming pared 7 bases from V and 7 bases from J, leaving 20 bases between. CDR3 length equals 15 residues.

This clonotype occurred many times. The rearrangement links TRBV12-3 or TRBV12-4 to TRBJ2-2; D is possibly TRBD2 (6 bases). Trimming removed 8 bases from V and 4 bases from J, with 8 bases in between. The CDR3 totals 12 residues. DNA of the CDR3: TGTGCCAGCGAGGGAGGCACCGGGGAGCTGTTTTTT. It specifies CASEGGTGELFF.

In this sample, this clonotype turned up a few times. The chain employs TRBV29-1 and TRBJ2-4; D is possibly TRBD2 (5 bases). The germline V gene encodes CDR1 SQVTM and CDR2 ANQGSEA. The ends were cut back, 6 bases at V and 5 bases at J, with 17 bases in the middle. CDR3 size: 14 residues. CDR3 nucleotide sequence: TGCAGCGTGGTTGACGGAGCGGATGAAAACATTCAGTACTTC. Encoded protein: CSVVDGADENIQYF.

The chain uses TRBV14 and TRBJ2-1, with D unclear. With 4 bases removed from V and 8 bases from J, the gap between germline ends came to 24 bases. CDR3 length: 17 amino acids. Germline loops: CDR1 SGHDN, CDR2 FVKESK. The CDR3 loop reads CASSPQRRLVVPHEQFF. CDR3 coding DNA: TGTGCCAGCAGCCCCCAAAGACGCCTAGTCGTCCCTCATGAGCAGTTCTTC.